This T cell receptor (beta chain) appears in the sequencing data of a study of shared clonotypes between healthy human individuals. Whole-study findings and limits: The expectation was that sequencing depth would affect clonotype sharing among donors.

The deep-level immunoSEQ assay was used. The method was immunoSEQ multiplex PCR; TCRdb's version includes in-frame clones alone and lacks a portion of them. Of some 2 million clones in the sample, approximately 94% are singletons; the top ten hold approximately 1.2%. J lost 5 bases, V lost 5 bases, and 6 bases had no gene match. This CDR3 comprises 14 residues. The germline gives CDR1 SEHNR, CDR2 FQNEAQ (reference sequence). About this clone: What it binds is unknown.

The naive CD8 subset, CD45RO-negative cells positively selected for CCR7, excluded terminally differentiated effector memory CD45RA+ cells. This clonotype was sampled from a man aged 18 to 35 in good health. J is TRBJ2-7 and V is TRBV7-9; 10 nucleotides agree with TRBD1. Sequenced input: naive CD8+ T cells sorted from blood. This chain's CDR3 is CASSPTGGLHEQYF. DNA for the CDR3: TGTGCCAGCAGCCCGACAGGGGGCCTCCACGAGCAGTACTTC.